Below, 17 T cell receptor beta chains from the same sample are listed, as sequenced in a study of T-cell reconstitution after alpha-beta-depleted transplantation in children. Molecular barcoding with unique molecular identifiers was used for the TCRbeta library. TCRdb used MiXCR to reprocess the PCR reads, holding one entry per CDR3 protein. The data show roughly 500,000 distinct CDR3 sequences, with about 10% seen just once and just over 2% held by the top ten. The input for sequencing was PBMCs, taken before TCRalphabeta/CD19-depleted stem cell transplant. These receptors all come from a child aged 2-9 years with inherited bone marrow failure, due to receive a stem cell transplant.

This clonotype was counted ten times or more. The CDR3 here is CASSTGLAGQETQYF. For the CDR3, the DNA is TGTGCCAGCAGCACCGGACTAGCGGGTCAAGAGACCCAGTACTTC. The V gene is TRBV7-9, the J gene TRBJ2-5; TRBD2 matches at 11 bases. Germline V gives CDR1 SEHNR, CDR2 FQNEAQ (reference sequence). CDR3 size: 15 residues. Trimming cost V 5 bases and J 2 bases; bases outside gene matches: 4.

This clonotype has only a few counts. The chain couples TRBV5-1 to TRBJ1-6; 7 bases map to TRBD1. The CDR3 is made up of 15 amino acids. Germline trimming cut 2 bases from V and 7 bases from J; bases unmatched to any gene: 6. The germline V gene has CDR1 SGHRS and CDR2 YFSETQ. This CDR3 is CASSFRTGENSPLHF. The CDR3 DNA sequence: TGCGCCAGCAGCTTCCGGACAGGCGAAAATTCACCCCTCCACTTT.

This clonotype was seen many times. The gene calls are TRBV18 and TRBJ2-1; D ambiguous. CDR1 is KGHSH and CDR2 is LQKENI in the germline V gene. Trimming pared 1 base from V and 2 bases from J, leaving 18 bases between. The CDR3 has 18 amino acids. The CDR3 loop reads CASSPRVQRASPYNEQFF. Written as DNA, the CDR3 is TGTGCCAGCTCACCACGGGTACAGCGTGCCTCACCCTACAATGAGCAGTTCTTC. Drawing the rest from reference TRBV18 and TRBJ2-1, the complete variable domain is NAGVMQNPRHLVRRRGQEARLRCSPMKGHSHVYWYRQLPEEGLKFMVYLQKENIIDESGMPKERFSAEFPKEGPSILRIQQVVRGDSAAYFCASSPRVQRASPYNEQFFGPGTRLTVL.

The chain has TRBV20-1 and TRBJ2-7, with a possible D match to TRBD2 (5 bases). The germline V gene has CDR1 DFQATT and CDR2 SNEGSKA (reference sequence). The CDR3 has 12 residues. V gave up 7 bases and J gave up 5 bases, with 15 bases separating them. In DNA form, the CDR3 reads TGCAGTGTGAAGAGGGAGTACCACGAGCAGTACTTC. It translates to CSVKREYHEQYF.

This clonotype occurred many times. The chain combines TRBV25-1 with TRBJ1-1; unclear D gene. V was clipped by 0 bases and J by 5 bases, with 13 bases between them. The CDR3 is 15 amino acids. Germline V gene lookup returns CDR1 MGHDK and CDR2 SYGVNS. CDR3 nucleotides: TGTGCCAGCAGTGAATATCTCGGTTTTGAAACTGAAGCTTTCTTT. It translates to CASSEYLGFETEAFF.

This clonotype was counted ten times or more. This chain uses TRBV10-3 with TRBJ2-1, with D perhaps matching TRBD2 (6 bases). V was pared by 11 bases and J by 7 bases, with 21 bases between. The CDR3 is 14 residues long. Germline lookup yields CDR1 ENHRY and CDR2 SYGVKD. The CDR3 reads CAAIGDGRGNEQFF. CDR3 DNA sequence: TGTGCCGCGATAGGGGACGGGAGAGGGAATGAGCAGTTCTTC.

The V call is TRBV19, the J call TRBJ2-1, with D maybe TRBD2 (9 bases). Germline-derived CDR1 and CDR2 are LNHDA and SQIVND (reference sequence). The CDR3 runs to 18 residues. The V gene lost 5 bases and the J gene lost 3 bases, with 23 bases spanning the gap. The CDR3 region is CASSPRDRTSAFYNEQFF. The CDR3 DNA is TGTGCCAGTAGTCCGCGGGACAGGACTAGCGCGTTCTACAATGAGCAGTTCTTC.

This clonotype showed up many times. The chain has TRBV28 and TRBJ1-5, with 7 bases matching TRBD1. The CDR3 extends over 15 amino acids. Germline V lookup: CDR1 MDHEN, CDR2 SYDVKM. J was trimmed by 7 bases and V by 1 base; bases with no gene match: 7. The CDR3 region has the DNA TGTGCCAGCAGTTTATATAGGGGGCAGGGGCAGCCCCAGCATTTT. Translation gives CASSLYRGQGQPQHF.

In this sample, this clonotype turned up many times. The chain is built from TRBV10-3 and TRBJ2-1; 9 nucleotides agree with TRBD1. After removal of 7 bases from V and 4 bases from J, the junction contained 8 bases not matched to a gene. Germline loops: CDR1 ENHRY, CDR2 SYGVKD. This CDR3 comprises 15 residues. The CDR3 bases are TGTGCCATCACTCGGACAGGGGAGACTTACAATGAGCAGTTCTTC. Translation: CAITRTGETYNEQFF.

The chain recombines TRBV27 with TRBJ2-1, with D hard to call. V shed 5 bases and J shed 1 base, with 6 bases lying between them. CDR1 and CDR2 (germline): MNHEY, SMNVEV (reference sequence). The CDR3 sequence is 13 residues long. CDR3 residues: CASSRTSYNEQFF. The DNA of the CDR3 is TGTGCCAGCAGTCGGACGTCCTACAATGAGCAGTTCTTC.

This clonotype has only a few counts. At one end the junction does not follow the germline gene, possibly because of a read error. This rearrangement joins TRBV5-1 to TRBJ2-3; perhaps TRBD2 as D (6 bases). This CDR3 spans 14 amino acids. Germline V gene sequence: CDR1 SGHRS, CDR2 YFSETQ. The CDR3 DNA reads TGCGCCACCAGCCGGGACTCTTATCCGGATACGCAGTATTTT. It is translated as CATSRDSYPDTQYF.

Many counts were recorded for this clonotype. The CDR3: CASSEFGADTQYF. CDR3 coding DNA: TGTGCCAGCAGTGAATTTGGAGCAGATACGCAGTATTTT. The J gene is TRBJ2-3, the V gene TRBV6-1, with D uncertain. The CDR3 has 13 residues. Trimming took 2 bases from V and 4 from J, leaving 7 bases between them. Germline V gene data show CDR1 as MNHNS and CDR2 as SASEGT.

The chain is built from TRBV27 and TRBJ2-7; tentative D call: TRBD1 (6 bases). The V and J ends lost 5 bases and 6 bases respectively, with 17 bases between them. The CDR3 totals 14 residues. Germline V lookup: CDR1 MNHEY, CDR2 SMNVEV (reference sequence). CDR3 DNA sequence: TGTGCCAGCAGTCCAAGCCTACAGGGACGCGAGCAGTACTTC. This sequence encodes CASSPSLQGREQYF.

In this sample, this clonotype turned up many times. V usage is TRBV9 and J usage is TRBJ2-4; D gene ambiguous. The CDR3 consists of 15 residues. Germline V CDR1 and CDR2: SGDLS, YYNGEE. The ends were cut back, 0 bases at V and 11 bases at J, with 18 bases in the middle. DNA for the CDR3: TGTGCCAGCAGCGTAGAACCCATCAAGTCCTCCCTTCAGTACTTC. It is translated as CASSVEPIKSSLQYF.

Worth noting for this clonotype: Its ends do not fully match the called genes, so a read error is possible. This chain joins TRBV5-3 and TRBJ2-3; perhaps TRBD1 as D (6 bases). TRBV5-3 is annotated as an ORF whose role is uncertain. The CDR3 has 17 residues. For the CDR3, the DNA is TGTGCCAGGAGCTTGGGGCTTTTGGGGGCCCGCACAGATACGCAGTATTTT. Translating it yields CARSLGLLGARTDTQYF.

This clonotype was found many times. The chain joins TRBV20-1 to TRBJ2-2; 8 nucleotides line up with TRBD2. The CDR3 has 16 residues. Per the germline V gene, CDR1 is DFQATT and CDR2 is SNEGSKA (reference sequence). V lost 0 bases to trimming and J lost 5 bases; unmatched junction nucleotides: 8. In DNA form, the CDR3 reads TGCAGTGCTAGAGAGGAACTAGCGGCTATTACCGGGGAGCTGTTTTTT. This gives the protein CSAREELAAITGELFF.

This clonotype was observed a few times. The chain employs TRBV12-3 or TRBV12-4 and TRBJ2-1; D unresolved. This CDR3 contains 15 residues. Trimming took off 0 bases at V and 7 bases at J, with 13 bases between the two ends. In DNA, the CDR3 is TGTGCCAGCAGTTTAGCCTACCCTCGGTGGAATGAGCAGTTCTTC. Residues: CASSLAYPRWNEQFF.